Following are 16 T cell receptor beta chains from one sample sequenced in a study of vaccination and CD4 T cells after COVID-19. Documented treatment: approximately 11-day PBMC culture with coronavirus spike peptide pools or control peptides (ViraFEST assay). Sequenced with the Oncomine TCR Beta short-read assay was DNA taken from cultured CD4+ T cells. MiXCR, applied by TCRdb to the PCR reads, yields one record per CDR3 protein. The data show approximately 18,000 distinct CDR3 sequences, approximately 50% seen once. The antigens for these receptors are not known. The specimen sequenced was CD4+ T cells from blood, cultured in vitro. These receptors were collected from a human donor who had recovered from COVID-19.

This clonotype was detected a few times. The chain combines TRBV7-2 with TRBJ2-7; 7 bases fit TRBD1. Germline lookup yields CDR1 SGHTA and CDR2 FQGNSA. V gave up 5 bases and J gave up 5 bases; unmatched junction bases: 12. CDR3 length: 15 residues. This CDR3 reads CASSRRQGPGNEQYF. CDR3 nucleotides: TGTGCCAGCAGCCGCCGACAGGGCCCAGGGAACGAGCAGTACTTC.

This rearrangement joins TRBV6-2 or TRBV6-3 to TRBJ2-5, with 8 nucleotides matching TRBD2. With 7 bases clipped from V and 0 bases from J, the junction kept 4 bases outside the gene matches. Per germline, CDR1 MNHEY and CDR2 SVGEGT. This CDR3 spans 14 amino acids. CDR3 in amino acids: CASIRGGDQETQYF. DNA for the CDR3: TGTGCCAGCATCCGGGGGGGGGACCAAGAGACCCAGTACTTC.

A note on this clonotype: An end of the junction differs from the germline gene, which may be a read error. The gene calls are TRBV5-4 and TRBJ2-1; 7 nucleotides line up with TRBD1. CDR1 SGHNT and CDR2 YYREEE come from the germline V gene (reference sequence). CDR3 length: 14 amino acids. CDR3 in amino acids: CASTLDRTHNEQFF. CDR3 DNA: TGTGCCAGCACCTTGGACAGGACCCACAATGAGCAGTTCTTC.

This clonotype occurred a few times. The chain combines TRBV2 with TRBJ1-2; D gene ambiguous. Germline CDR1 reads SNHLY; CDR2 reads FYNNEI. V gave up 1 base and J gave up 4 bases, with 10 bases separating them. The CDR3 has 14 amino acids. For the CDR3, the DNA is TGTGCCAGCAGTGAAGAGTCAGTTTTCTATGGCTACACCTTC. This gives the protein CASSEESVFYGYTF.

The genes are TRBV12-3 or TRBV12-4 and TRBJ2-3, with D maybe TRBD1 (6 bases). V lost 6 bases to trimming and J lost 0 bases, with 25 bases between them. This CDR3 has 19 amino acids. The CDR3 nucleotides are TGTGCCAGCAGATTTGGTTGGGGCCCGACAGGCGGGAGCACAGATACGCAGTATTTT. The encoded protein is CASRFGWGPTGGSTDTQYF.

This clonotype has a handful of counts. CDR3: CASSQEAPQGLNQPQHF. The CDR3 region has the DNA TGTGCCAGCAGCCAAGAGGCCCCACAGGGGCTCAATCAGCCCCAGCATTTT. This chain connects TRBV7-2 to TRBJ1-5, with 7 bases matching TRBD1. Germline V gene lookup returns CDR1 SGHTA and CDR2 FQGNSA. The CDR3 covers 17 residues. Trimming took 5 bases from V and 3 from J; bases not matched to a gene: 13. Full variable domain (outside the CDR3, taken from reference TRBV7-2 and TRBJ1-5): GAGVSQSPSNKVTEKGKDVELRCDPISGHTALYWYRQSLGQGLEFLIYFQGNSAPDKSGLPSDRFSAERTGGSVSTLTIQRTQQEDSAVYLCASSQEAPQGLNQPQHFGDGTRLSIL.

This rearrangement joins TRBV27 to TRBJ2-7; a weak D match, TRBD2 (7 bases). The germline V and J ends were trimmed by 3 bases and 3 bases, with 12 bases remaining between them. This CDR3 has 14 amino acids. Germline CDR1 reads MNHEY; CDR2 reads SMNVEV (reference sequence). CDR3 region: CASSLIGGVYEQYF. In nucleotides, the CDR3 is TGTGCCAGCAGTTTGATAGGGGGGGTCTACGAGCAGTACTTC.

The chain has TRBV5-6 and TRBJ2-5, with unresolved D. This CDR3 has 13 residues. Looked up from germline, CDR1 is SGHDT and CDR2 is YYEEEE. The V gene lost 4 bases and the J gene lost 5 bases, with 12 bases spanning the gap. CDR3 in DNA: TGTGCCAGCAGCGGATGGGTATCGGAGACCCAGTACTTC. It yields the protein CASSGWVSETQYF.

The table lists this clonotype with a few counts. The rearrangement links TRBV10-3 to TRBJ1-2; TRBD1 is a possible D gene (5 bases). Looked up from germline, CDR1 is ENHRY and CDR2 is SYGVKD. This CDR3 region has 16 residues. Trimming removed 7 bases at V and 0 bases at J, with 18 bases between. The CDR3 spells CAINTPGRSTNYGYTF. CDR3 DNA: TGTGCCATCAATACACCGGGACGGAGTACTAACTATGGCTACACCTTC.

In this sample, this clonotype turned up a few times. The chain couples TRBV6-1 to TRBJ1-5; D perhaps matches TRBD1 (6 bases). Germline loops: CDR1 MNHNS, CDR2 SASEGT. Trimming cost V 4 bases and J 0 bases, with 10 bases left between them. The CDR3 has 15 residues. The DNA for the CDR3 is TGTGCCAGCAGTGTGTCCAGGGGTAGCAATCAGCCCCAGCATTTT. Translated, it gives CASSVSRGSNQPQHF.

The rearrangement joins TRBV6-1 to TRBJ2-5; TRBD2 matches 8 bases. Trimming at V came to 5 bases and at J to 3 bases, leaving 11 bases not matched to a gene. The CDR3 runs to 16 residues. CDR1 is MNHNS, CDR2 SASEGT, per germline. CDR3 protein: CASSLGGGGPEETQYF. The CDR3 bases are TGTGCCAGCAGTCTCGGTGGCGGGGGGCCTGAAGAGACCCAGTACTTC.

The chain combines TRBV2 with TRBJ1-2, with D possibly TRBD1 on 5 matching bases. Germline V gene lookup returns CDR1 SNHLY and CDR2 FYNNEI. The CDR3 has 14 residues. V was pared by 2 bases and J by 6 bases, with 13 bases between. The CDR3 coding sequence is TGTGCCAGCAGTGAACAGGGAAACGGGAATGGCTACACCTTC. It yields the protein CASSEQGNGNGYTF. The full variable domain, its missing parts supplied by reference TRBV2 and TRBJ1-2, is EPEVTQTPSHQVTQMGQEVILRCVPISNHLYFYWYRQILGQKVEFLVSFYNNEISEKSEIFDDQFSVERPDGSNFTLKIRSTKLEDSAMYFCASSEQGNGNGYTFGSGTRLTVV.

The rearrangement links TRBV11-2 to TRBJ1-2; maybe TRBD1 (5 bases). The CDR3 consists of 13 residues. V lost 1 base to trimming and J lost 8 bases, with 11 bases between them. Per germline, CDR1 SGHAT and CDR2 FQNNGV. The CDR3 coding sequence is TGTGCCAGCAGCTTAGTGCAGGGACTAGGCTACACCTTC. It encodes CASSLVQGLGYTF.

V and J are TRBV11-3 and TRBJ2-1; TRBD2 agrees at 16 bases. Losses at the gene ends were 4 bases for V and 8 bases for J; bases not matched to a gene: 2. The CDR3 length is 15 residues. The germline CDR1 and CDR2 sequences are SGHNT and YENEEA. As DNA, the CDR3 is TGTGCCAGCAGCTCCGGGACTAGCGGGAGGGATGAGCAGTTCTTC. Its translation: CASSSGTSGRDEQFF.

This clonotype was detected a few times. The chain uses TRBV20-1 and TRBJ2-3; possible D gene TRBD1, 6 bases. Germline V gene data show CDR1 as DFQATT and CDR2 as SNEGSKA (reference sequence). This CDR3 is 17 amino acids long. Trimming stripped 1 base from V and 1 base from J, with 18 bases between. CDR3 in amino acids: CSARVQGVAGGTDTQYF. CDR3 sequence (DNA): TGCAGTGCTAGAGTGCAAGGGGTGGCAGGGGGCACAGATACGCAGTATTTT.

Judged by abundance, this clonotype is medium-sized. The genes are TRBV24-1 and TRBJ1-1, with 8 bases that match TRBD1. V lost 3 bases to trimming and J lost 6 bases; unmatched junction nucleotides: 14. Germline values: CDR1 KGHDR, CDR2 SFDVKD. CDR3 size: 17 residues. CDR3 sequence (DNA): TGTGCCACCAGTGATCTGGGGCCGGACAGGGAGGGCTCTGAAGCTTTCTTT. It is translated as CATSDLGPDREGSEAFF.